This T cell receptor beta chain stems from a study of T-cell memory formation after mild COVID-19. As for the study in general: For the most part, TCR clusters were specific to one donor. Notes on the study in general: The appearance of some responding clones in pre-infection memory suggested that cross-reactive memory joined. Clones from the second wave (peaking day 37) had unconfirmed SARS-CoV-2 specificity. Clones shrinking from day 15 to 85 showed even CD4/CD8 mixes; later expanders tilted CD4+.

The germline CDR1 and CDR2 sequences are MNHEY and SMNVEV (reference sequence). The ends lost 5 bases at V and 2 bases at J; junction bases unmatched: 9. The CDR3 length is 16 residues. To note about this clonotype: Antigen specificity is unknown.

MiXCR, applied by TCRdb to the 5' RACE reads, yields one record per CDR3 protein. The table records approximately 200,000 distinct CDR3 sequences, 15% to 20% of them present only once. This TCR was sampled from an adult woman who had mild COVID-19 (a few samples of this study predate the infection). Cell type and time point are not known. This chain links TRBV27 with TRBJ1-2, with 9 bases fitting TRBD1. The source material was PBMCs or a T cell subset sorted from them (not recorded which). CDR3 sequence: CASSGTGTIRNYGYTF. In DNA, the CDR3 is TGTGCCAGCAGTGGGACAGGGACGATTCGGAACTATGGCTACACCTTC.